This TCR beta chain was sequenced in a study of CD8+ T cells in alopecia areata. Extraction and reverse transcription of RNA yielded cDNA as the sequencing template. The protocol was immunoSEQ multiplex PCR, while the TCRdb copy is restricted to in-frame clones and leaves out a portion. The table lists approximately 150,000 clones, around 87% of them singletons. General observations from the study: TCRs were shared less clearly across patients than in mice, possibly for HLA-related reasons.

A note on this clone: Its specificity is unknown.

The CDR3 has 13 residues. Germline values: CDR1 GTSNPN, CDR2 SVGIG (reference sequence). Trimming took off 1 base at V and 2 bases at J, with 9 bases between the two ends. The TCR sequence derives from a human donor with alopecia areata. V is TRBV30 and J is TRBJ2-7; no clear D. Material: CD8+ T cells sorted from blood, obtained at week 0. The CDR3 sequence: CAWSGRAPYEQYF. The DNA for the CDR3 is TGTGCCTGGAGTGGAAGGGCCCCCTACGAGCAGTACTTC.